This paragraph covers one T cell receptor beta chain sequence. Given the absence of the conserved phenylalanine or tryptophan at the CDR3 end, a read error is likely. These data belong to a study of T cells in Graves' hyperthyroidism and ophthalmopathy. The source material, RNA transcripts, was used to amplify TCR beta CDR3 regions. RT-PCR in the first round (using the HTBI primer set) targeted the TCR CDR3. Each CDR3 protein is one row after TCRdb ran MiXCR on the multiplex PCR reads. Among some 98,000 distinct CDR3 sequences, approximately 40% were seen once, and the ten largest hold roughly 10%. The TCR comes from a woman aged 25 to 39 with Graves' hyperthyroidism. The sample comprised peripheral blood or thyroid tissue (not recorded which).

The CDR3, as DNA: TGTGCCAGCTCAGCCGACAGCAACTCTAGAAACACCATATATTCT. Its protein is CASSADSNSRNTIYS. This sequence joins TRBV7-9 and TRBJ1-3, with TRBD1 as a possible D gene (5 bases). This CDR3 spans 15 amino acids. The germline gives CDR1 SEHNR, CDR2 FQNEAQ (reference sequence).